This is a list of T cell receptor beta chains from one sample in a study of response to subunit inactivated influenza vaccine. One entry per CDR3 protein results from TCRdb running MiXCR on the RT-PCR reads. In the table there are 650,000 to 700,000 distinct CDR3 sequences, less than 20% of which are singletons. The specimen was PBMCs from blood, collected 11 to 12 days after vaccination. These receptor sequences come from a man between 50 and 59 years old who received an inactivated influenza vaccine. The CDR3 runs from the conserved cysteine through the conserved F or W. The D gene is left open where the match is weak. Only some rows state a clone size, as once, few, many or a class for expanded clones.

J gene,D gene,clone size,V gene,CDR3 DNA,CDR3 protein
TRBJ2-7,TRBD2,many,TRBV11-2,TGTGCCAGCAGCTCGGGACTAGCAGTGTACGAGCAGTACTTC,CASSSGLAVYEQYF
TRBJ2-7,.,few,TRBV3-1,TGTGCCAGCAGCCAAACCCGAAGACCTTCCTACGAGCAGTACTTC,CASSQTRRPSYEQYF
TRBJ1-1,.,few,TRBV5-1,TGCGCCAGCAGCTTACAGCCTTCGAACACTGAAGCTTTCTTT,CASSLQPSNTEAFF
TRBJ2-1,TRBD2,.,TRBV18,TGTGCCAGCTCACCACCTATGGGAGGGTCCGGGGAGCAGTTCTTC,CASSPPMGGSGEQFF
TRBJ2-5,TRBD1,.,TRBV7-9,TGTGCCAGCAGCCATGACAGGGACCAGTACTTC,CASSHDRDQYF
TRBJ2-7,.,.,TRBV5-1,TGCGCCAGCAGCTTGGCAGGGACAACGGCGCAACGAGAGCAGTACTTC,CASSLAGTTAQREQYF
TRBJ2-7,.,many,TRBV7-2,TGTGCCAGCAGCGTAAATCGGGACATAGGATACGAGCAGTACTTC,CASSVNRDIGYEQYF
TRBJ2-3,.,.,TRBV7-8,TGTGCCAGCAGCTTGCTTGGCCGCACAGATACGCAGTATTTT,CASSLLGRTDTQYF
TRBJ1-2,.,.,TRBV20-1,TGCAGTGCTAGACCCGGGACCGGTTCCTATGGCTACACCTTC,CSARPGTGSYGYTF
TRBJ1-4,TRBD1,few,TRBV15,TGTGCCACCAGCCCGCGGACAGGGCTTGGTAATGAAAAACTGTTTTTT,CATSPRTGLGNEKLFF
TRBJ2-1,.,.,TRBV5-6,TGTGCCAGCAGCTTGGTCGTAGACAGAGACAATGAGCAGTTCTTC,CASSLVVDRDNEQFF
TRBJ2-2,.,.,TRBV2,TGTGCCAGCAGGCTCGGGGAGCTGTTTTTT,CASRLGELFF
TRBJ2-5,TRBD2,.,TRBV19,TGTGCCAGTAGTGGCGGACTAGCGGGACCTAGGGAGACCCAGTACTTC,CASSGGLAGPRETQYF
TRBJ2-7,TRBD2,few,TRBV5-1,TGCGCCAGCAGCAAGGGACTAGCGGGAGACGAGCAGTACTTC,CASSKGLAGDEQYF
TRBJ2-2,.,few,TRBV27,TGTGCCAGCAGTGAGCTTGGGCAGTTGGAGACCGGGGAGCTGTTTTTT,CASSELGQLETGELFF
TRBJ1-2,TRBD1,many,TRBV5-1,TGCGCCAGCAGCGCGGGACAGGGCCGAGCTAACTATGGCTACACCTTC,CASSAGQGRANYGYTF
TRBJ2-7,TRBD1,.,TRBV27,TGTGCCAGCAGCTGGATTGGGACAGGGATTCTCCACGAGCAGTACTTC,CASSWIGTGILHEQYF
TRBJ2-2,TRBD2,.,TRBV9,TGTGCCAGCAGCGTCCTAAGCGGGGGGAAAGGAACCGGGGAGCTGTTTTTT,CASSVLSGGKGTGELFF
TRBJ2-4,TRBD1,few,TRBV7-9,TGTGCCAGCAGCTTACAGGGGGCGAGAGCCAAAAACATTCAGTACTTC,CASSLQGARAKNIQYF
TRBJ2-7,.,.,TRBV4-3,TGCGCCAGCAGCCAAGATCCCCCAGGGGGAGGTTACGAGCAGTACTTC,CASSQDPPGGGYEQYF
TRBJ2-2,.,.,TRBV20-1,TGCAGTGCTAGAGCTGGGGGTGCGGTCCCCGGGGAGCTGTTTTTT,CSARAGGAVPGELFF
TRBJ2-3,TRBD2,.,TRBV10-2,TGCGCCAGCAGATGGCGGGGGGGCCGGACAGATACGCAGTATTTT,CASRWRGGRTDTQYF
TRBJ2-4,.,.,TRBV6-2/TRBV6-3,TGTGCCAGCACCCACCCAGGGGTGGGCCTAGCCAAAAACATTCAGTACTTC,CASTHPGVGLAKNIQYF
TRBJ1-3,.,few,TRBV18,TGTGCCAGCTCACCCAACTATCTGGGGGCGGCGGACACCATATATTTT,CASSPNYLGAADTIYF
TRBJ2-7,TRBD2,few,TRBV3-1,TGTGCCAGCAGCCAAAATATACGGACTAGCGGAGGCTACGAGCAGTACTTC,CASSQNIRTSGGYEQYF
TRBJ2-5,.,few,TRBV4-2,TGTGCCAGCAGCTCCGATTGGGTGAGGGAGTACCAAGAGACCCAGTACTTC,CASSSDWVREYQETQYF
TRBJ2-7,.,many,TRBV12-3/TRBV12-4,TGTGCCAGCAGTCTCCGGGACGGCTCCTACGAGCAGTACTTC,CASSLRDGSYEQYF
TRBJ2-7,.,few,TRBV28,TGTGCCAGCAGTTTGACTAGAAAGGCCGAGCAGTACTTC,CASSLTRKAEQYF